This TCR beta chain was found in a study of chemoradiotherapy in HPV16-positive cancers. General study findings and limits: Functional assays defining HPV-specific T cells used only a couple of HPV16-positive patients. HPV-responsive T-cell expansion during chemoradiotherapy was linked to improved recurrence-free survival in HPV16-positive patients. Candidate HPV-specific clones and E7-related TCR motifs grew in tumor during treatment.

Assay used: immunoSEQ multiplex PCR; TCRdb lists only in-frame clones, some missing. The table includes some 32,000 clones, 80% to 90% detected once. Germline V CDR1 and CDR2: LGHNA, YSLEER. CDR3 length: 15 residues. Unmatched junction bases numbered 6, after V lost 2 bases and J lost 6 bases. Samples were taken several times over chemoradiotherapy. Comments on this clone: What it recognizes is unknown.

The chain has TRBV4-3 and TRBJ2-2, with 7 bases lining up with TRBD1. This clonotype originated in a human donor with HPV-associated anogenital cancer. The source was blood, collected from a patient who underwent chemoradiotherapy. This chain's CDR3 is CASSQLTQGAGELFF. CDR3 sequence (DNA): TGCGCCAGCAGCCAACTAACGCAGGGGGCCGGGGAGCTGTTTTTT.